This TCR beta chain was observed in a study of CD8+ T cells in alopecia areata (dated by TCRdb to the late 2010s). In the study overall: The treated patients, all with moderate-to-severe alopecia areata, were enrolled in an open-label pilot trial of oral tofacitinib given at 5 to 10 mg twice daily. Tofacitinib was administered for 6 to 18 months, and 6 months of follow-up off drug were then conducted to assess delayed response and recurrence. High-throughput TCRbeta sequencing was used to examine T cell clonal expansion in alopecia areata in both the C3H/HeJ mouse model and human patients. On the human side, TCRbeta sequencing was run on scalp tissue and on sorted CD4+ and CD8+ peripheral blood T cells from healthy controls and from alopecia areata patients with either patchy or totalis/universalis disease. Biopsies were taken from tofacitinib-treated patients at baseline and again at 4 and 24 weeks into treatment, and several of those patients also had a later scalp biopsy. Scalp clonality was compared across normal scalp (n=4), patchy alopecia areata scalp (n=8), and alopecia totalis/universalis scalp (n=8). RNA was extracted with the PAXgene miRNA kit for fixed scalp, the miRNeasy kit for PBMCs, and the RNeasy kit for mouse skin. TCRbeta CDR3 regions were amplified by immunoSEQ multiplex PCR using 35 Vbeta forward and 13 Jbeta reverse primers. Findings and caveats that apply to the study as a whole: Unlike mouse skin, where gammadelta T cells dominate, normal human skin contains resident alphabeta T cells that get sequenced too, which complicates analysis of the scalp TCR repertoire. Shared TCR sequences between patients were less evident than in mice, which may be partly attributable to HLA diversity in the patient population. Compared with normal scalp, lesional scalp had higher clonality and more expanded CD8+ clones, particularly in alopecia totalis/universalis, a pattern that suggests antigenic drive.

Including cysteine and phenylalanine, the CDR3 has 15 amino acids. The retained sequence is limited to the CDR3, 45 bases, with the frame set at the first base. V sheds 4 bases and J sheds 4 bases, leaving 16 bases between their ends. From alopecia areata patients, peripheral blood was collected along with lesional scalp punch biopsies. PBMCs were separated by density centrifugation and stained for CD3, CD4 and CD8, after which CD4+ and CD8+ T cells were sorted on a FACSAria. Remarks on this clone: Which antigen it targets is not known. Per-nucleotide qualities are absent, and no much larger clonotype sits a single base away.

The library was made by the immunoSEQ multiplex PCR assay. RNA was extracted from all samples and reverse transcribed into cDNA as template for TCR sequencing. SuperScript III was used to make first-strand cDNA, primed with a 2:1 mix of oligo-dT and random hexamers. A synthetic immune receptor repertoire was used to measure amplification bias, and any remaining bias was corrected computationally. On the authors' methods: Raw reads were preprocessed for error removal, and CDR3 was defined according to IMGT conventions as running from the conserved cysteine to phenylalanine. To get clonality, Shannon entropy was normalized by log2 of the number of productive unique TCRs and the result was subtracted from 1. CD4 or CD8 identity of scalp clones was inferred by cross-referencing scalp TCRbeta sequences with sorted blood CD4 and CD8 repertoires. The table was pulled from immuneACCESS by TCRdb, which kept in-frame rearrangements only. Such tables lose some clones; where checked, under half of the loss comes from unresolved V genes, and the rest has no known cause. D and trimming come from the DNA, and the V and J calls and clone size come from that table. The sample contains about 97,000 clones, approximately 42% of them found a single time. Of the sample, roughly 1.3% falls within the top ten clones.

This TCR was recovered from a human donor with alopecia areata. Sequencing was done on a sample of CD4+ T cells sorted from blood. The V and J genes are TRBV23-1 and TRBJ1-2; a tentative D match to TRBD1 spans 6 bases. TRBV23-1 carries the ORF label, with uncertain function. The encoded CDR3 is CASSLPNRALYGYTF. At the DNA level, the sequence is TGCGCCAGCAGTCTTCCCAACAGGGCTCTCTATGGCTACACCTTC.